Listed below are T cell receptor beta chains from one sample, sequenced in a study of shared clonotypes between healthy human individuals. Using immunoSEQ multiplex PCR, the repertoire was profiled, and TCRdb retains in-frame clones only, with some absent. The sample comprises more than 2 million clones, roughly 95% of which are singletons, and over 1.5% rests with the top ten. The sequencing input was naive CD8+ T cells from PBMCs. The receptors originated from a man aged 18 to 29 in good health. Some clones in this sample may be carry-over from other donors' samples. Each CDR3 is given without its conserved first and last residue. The order of the fields is V gene, clone size, CDR3 length, J gene, CDR3 protein. Clone size is given for some rows only: seen once, a few or many times, or a class if the clone is expanded.

>TRBV7-2|-|11|TRBJ2-1
ASSLVRGHEQF
>TRBV5-5|-|14|TRBJ2-7
ASSPPIAGGTYEQY
>TRBV4-1|-|16|TRBJ2-3
ASSHPKSGSASTDTQY
>TRBV27|once|11|TRBJ2-1
ASSGQGYNEQF
>TRBV19|-|17|TRBJ1-1
ASRKGGRHLRGLNTEAF
>TRBV6-1|-|12|TRBJ2-1
ASSNRDGWYEQF
>TRBV7-3|-|11|TRBJ2-5
ASSYGARETQY
>TRBV7-9|-|15|TRBJ2-5
ASSSLFPLADQETQY
>TRBV5-6|-|13|TRBJ2-1
ASSSGDWGEHEQF
>TRBV5-8|-|14|TRBJ2-1
ASRTKRDSSYNEQF
>TRBV29-1|-|11|TRBJ2-7
SVEVRDSYEQY
>TRBV6-1|-|15|TRBJ1-3
ASSEASGSSLGNTIY
>TRBV21-1|-|14|TRBJ2-7
ASSKEYRPRAYEQY
>TRBV30|-|12|TRBJ1-2
AWSGQGAHYGYT
>TRBV5-4|-|12|TRBJ1-1
ASSFTTEGTEAF
>TRBV9|-|14|TRBJ2-1
ASSVAAGGGYNEQF
>TRBV28|-|11|TRBJ2-3
ASHRGLTDTQY
>TRBV28|-|12|TRBJ2-2
ASSLPSEGGELF
>TRBV7-2|-|15|TRBJ2-5
ASSLALRAGPQETQY
>TRBV5-1|-|17|TRBJ1-4
ASSLANPPQGTTNEKLF
>TRBV5-6|-|12|TRBJ1-2
ASSLGAGYLGYT
>TRBV27|-|13|TRBJ1-2
ASSPSPGPSRGYT
>TRBV5-8|-|13|TRBJ1-5
ASSWGTGGGQPQH
>TRBV6-5|once|14|TRBJ2-2
ASSYQRTGRTGELF
>TRBV28|-|10|TRBJ2-5
ASSPPRETQY
>TRBV5-1|-|15|TRBJ2-1
ASSLEVGGRPHNEQF
>TRBV13|-|12|TRBJ2-1
ATARSGRPDEQF
>TRBV7-2|-|14|TRBJ2-7
ASSLSTAGGVYEQY
>TRBV25-1|-|12|TRBJ2-5
ASSVGTGAETQY
>TRBV7-2|-|10|TRBJ1-6
ASSLSRSPLH
>TRBV19|-|12|TRBJ2-1
ASNRRQGVYEQF
>TRBV28|-|12|TRBJ2-5
ASSFEGGQETQY
>TRBV5-5|-|16|TRBJ1-5
ASSLAAWGGGPNQPQH
>TRBV14|-|13|TRBJ2-3
ASSQVFLGLDTQY
>TRBV19|-|16|TRBJ1-5
ASSIFSKGSVRHQPQH
>TRBV19|-|13|TRBJ1-1
ASSPRGVMNTEAF
>TRBV25-1|-|13|TRBJ2-3
ASRTRTETTDTQY